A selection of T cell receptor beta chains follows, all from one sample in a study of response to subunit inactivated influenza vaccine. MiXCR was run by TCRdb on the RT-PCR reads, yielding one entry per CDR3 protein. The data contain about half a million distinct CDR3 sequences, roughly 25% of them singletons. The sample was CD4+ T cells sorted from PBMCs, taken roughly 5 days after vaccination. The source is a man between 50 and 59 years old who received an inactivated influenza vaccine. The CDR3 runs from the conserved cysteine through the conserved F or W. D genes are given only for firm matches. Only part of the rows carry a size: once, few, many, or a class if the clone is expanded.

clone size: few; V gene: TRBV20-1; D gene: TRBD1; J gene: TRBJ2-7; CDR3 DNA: TGCAGTGCTGACGACAGTACAGGGGCCAAAGTCTACGAGCAGTACTTC; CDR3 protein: CSADDSTGAKVYEQYF
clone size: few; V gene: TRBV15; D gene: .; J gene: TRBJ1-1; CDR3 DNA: TGTGCCACCAGCAGCCGAAGGGGGAACACTGAAGCTTTCTTT; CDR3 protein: CATSSRRGNTEAFF
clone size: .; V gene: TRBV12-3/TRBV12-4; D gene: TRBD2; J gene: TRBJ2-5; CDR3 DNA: TGTGCCAGCAGTTCCAACAGAGCGGGAACAGAGACCCAGTACTTC; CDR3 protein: CASSSNRAGTETQYF
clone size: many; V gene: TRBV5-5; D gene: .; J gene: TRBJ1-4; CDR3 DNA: TGTGCCAGCAGCTTGGTCGTCGGGAGGCATGAAAAACTGTTTTTT; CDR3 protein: CASSLVVGRHEKLFF
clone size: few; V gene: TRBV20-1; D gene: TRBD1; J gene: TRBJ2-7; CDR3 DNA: TGCAGTGCTAGGTTAACGTCAGGGGGCGGCTCCTACGAGCAGTACTTC; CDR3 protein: CSARLTSGGGSYEQYF
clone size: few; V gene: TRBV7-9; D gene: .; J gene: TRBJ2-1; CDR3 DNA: TGTGCCAGCAGCCATTCCAGGGGATACAATGAGCAGTTCTTC; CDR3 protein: CASSHSRGYNEQFF
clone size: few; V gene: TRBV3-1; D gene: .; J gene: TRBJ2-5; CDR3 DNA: TGTGCCAGCAGCCAACCCCCGACCAACCAAGAGACCCAGTACTTC; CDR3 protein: CASSQPPTNQETQYF
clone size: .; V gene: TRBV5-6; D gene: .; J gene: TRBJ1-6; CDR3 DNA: TGTGCCAGCAGCTTCACAGGGTCGGGTATCTCACCCCTCCACTTT; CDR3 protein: CASSFTGSGISPLHF
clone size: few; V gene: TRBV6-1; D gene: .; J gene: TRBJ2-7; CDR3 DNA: TGTGCCAGCAGCCCTACTCCAGGCTCCTACGAGCAGTACTTC; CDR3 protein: CASSPTPGSYEQYF
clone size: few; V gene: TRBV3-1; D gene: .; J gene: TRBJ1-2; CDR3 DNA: TGTGCCAGCAGCCCCCTGGGAGGTGGCTACACCTTC; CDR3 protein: CASSPLGGGYTF
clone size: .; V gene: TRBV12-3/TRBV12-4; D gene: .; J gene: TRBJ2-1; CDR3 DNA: TGTGCCAGCAGTTTTACAGGGTCGACCTACAATGAGCAGTTCTTC; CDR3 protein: CASSFTGSTYNEQFF
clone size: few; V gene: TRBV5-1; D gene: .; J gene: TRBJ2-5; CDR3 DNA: TGCGCCAGCAGCTTGAACAGGCAAGAGACCCAGTACTTC; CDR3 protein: CASSLNRQETQYF
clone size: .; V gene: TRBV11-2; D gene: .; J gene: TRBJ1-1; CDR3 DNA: TGTGCCAGCAGCTTCACTTTAGGGCGAATGAACACTGAAGCTTTCTTT; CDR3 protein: CASSFTLGRMNTEAFF
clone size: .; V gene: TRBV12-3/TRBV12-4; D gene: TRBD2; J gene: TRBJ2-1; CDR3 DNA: TGTGCCAGCAGACGGTACGGGGGGGCCGATGAGCAGTTCTTC; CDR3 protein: CASRRYGGADEQFF
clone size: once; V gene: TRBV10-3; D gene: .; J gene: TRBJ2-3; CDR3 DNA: TGTGCCATCAGTGAGTTAGGGGATACGCAGTATTTT; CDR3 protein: CAISELGDTQYF
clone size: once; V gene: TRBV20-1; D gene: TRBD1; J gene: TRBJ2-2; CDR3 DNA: TGCAGTGCTAGAGGCCGGGACAGGGCGACCGGGGAGCTGTTTTTT; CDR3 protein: CSARGRDRATGELFF
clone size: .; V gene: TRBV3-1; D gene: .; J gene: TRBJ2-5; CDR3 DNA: TGTGCCAGCAGCCCGGGACTTCTGGCGGTACAGACCCAGTACTTC; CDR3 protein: CASSPGLLAVQTQYF
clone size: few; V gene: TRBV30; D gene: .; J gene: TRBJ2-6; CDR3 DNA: TGTGCCTGGAGCGGTCAGGGGAAGACCTCTGGGGCCAACGTCCTGACTTTC; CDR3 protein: CAWSGQGKTSGANVLTF
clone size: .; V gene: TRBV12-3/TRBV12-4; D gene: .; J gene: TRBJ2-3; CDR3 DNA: TGTGCCAGCAGTTTTCGGACGTTCACAGATACGCAGTATTTT; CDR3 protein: CASSFRTFTDTQYF
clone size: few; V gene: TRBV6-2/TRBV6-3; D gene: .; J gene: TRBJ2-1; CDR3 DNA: TGTGCCAGCAGTTACCCCAAAGGGTCGGCATACAATGAGCAGTTCTTC; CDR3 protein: CASSYPKGSAYNEQFF
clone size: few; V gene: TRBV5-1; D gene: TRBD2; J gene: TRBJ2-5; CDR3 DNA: TGCGCCAGCAGCCAGAGCGGGGGGCGCCAAGAGACCCAGTACTTC; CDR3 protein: CASSQSGGRQETQYF
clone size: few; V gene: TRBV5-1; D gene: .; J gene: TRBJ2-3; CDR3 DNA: TGCGCCAGCAGCTTGGAACGGCCTGGAGATACGCAGTATTTT; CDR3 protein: CASSLERPGDTQYF
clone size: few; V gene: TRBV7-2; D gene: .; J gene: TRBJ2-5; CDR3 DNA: TGTGCCAGCAGCTTTACCGGGACCGCCCACCAGTACTTC; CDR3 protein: CASSFTGTAHQYF